One and the same sample provided the 22 T cell receptor beta chains below, sequenced in a study of cytomegalovirus exposure and HLA in healthy donors. The PCR used 60 Vbeta and 13 Jbeta primers. Clones were sequenced by immunoSEQ multiplex PCR, and TCRdb holds only the in-frame ones, with some missing. The data contain about 170,000 clones, roughly 80% of them singletons. The sample comprised PBMCs. Receptors originate from a male donor in good health and CMV-seronegative.

The chain joins TRBV9 to TRBJ2-3, with 7 nucleotides matching TRBD1. The CDR3 extends over 17 amino acids. The germline CDR1 and CDR2 sequences are SGDLS and YYNGEE. The trim removed 3 bases at V and 3 bases at J, leaving 13 bases unmatched. The CDR3 reads CASSANDRVWGTDTQYF. The CDR3 nucleotides are TGTGCCAGCAGCGCCAACGACAGGGTATGGGGAACAGATACGCAGTATTTT.

The rearrangement uses TRBV5-1 and TRBJ2-5; 10 positions match TRBD2. Germline lookup yields CDR1 SGHRS and CDR2 YFSETQ. V shed 0 bases and J 2 bases; nucleotides not matched to a gene: 4. The CDR3 totals 16 residues. For the CDR3, the DNA is TGCGCCAGCAGCTTGGAGGCTAGCGGGGGTCAAGAGACCCAGTACTTC. Translation gives CASSLEASGGQETQYF.

The chain combines TRBV7-9 with TRBJ2-3; a weak D match, TRBD2 (5 bases). This CDR3 comprises 16 residues. The V gene's germline CDR1 is SEHNR and CDR2 FQNEAQ (reference sequence). Deletions cut 5 bases from V and 2 bases from J, with 17 bases between. Here the CDR3 DNA reads TGTGCCAGCAGCACGCCCCGGCGGAGGATCACAGATACGCAGTATTTT. Protein product: CASSTPRRRITDTQYF.

CDR3 DNA sequence: TGTGCCAGCAGTGAAAGACGGGGGGGCGAGCAGTACTTC. Its translation is CASSERRGGEQYF. The chain recombines TRBV25-1 with TRBJ2-5; 8 bases align to TRBD2. The end of the DNA is better explained by TRBJ2-7, so the J call may be wrong. CDR1 MGHDK and CDR2 SYGVNS come from the germline V gene. This CDR3 comprises 13 residues.

The rearrangement links TRBV6-1 to TRBJ1-1, with 8 bases identical to TRBD1. The CDR3 sequence is 12 residues long. V shed 10 bases, J shed 5 bases, and the junction held 6 bases outside the gene matches. In germline, CDR1 is MNHNS, CDR2 SASEGT. CDR3 residues: CATYRGETEAFF. The CDR3 coding sequence is TGTGCCACCTACAGGGGGGAGACTGAAGCTTTCTTT.

V usage is TRBV4-1 and J usage is TRBJ2-3, with D possibly matching TRBD2 (7 bases). The CDR3 runs 15 residues. With 2 bases removed from V and 2 bases from J, the gap between germline ends came to 11 bases. Per the germline V gene, CDR1 is MGHRA and CDR2 is YSYEKL. The CDR3 nucleotides are TGCGCCAGCAGCCAACCGGGGGGCGTCACAGATACGCAGTATTTT. It encodes CASSQPGGVTDTQYF.

The V and J genes are TRBV18 and TRBJ1-1; TRBD1 aligns across 9 bases. With 3 bases clipped from V and 4 bases from J, the junction kept 0 bases outside the gene matches. Germline V gene data show CDR1 as KGHSH and CDR2 as LQKENI. There are 13 residues in the CDR3. The CDR3, as DNA: TGTGCCAGCTCACCGACAGGGGGCACTGAAGCTTTCTTT. It specifies CASSPTGGTEAFF.

The sample holds a few counts of this clone. The chain has TRBV9 and TRBJ2-1, with 7 bases fitting TRBD2. This CDR3 is built from 14 residues. Germline V lookup: CDR1 SGDLS, CDR2 YYNGEE. The V and J ends lost 8 bases and 0 bases, in that order; junction bases with no gene match: 5. The CDR3: CASGRGNSYNEQFF. DNA for the CDR3: TGTGCCAGTGGGCGGGGGAACTCCTACAATGAGCAGTTCTTC.

The chain carries TRBV5-1 and TRBJ2-7, with D maybe TRBD2 (7 bases). CDR3 length: 16 residues. Trimming took off 4 bases at V and 3 bases at J, with 20 bases between the two ends. Per the germline V gene, CDR1 is SGHRS and CDR2 is YFSETQ. The CDR3 DNA reads as TGCGCCAGCAGCCCCGAGTCGCGGGGGCTTCGCTACGAGCAGTACTTC. It encodes CASSPESRGLRYEQYF.

The chain joins TRBV5-1 to TRBJ2-2; 8 bases are a match to TRBD1. The germline V gene has CDR1 SGHRS and CDR2 YFSETQ. J gave up 3 bases and V 0 bases, and 4 bases lay outside the gene matches. This CDR3 comprises 16 residues. The CDR3 DNA is TGCGCCAGCAGCTTGGACGGACAGGGCGACACCGGGGAGCTGTTTTTT. As protein: CASSLDGQGDTGELFF.

The chain joins TRBV6-5 to TRBJ2-6; D ambiguous. The CDR3 has 15 amino acids. Germline values: CDR1 MNHEY, CDR2 SVGAGI. Deletions cut 5 bases from V and 0 bases from J, with 8 bases between. The CDR3 is CASSRSSSGANVLTF. As DNA, the CDR3 is TGTGCCAGCAGTCGTTCTAGCTCTGGGGCCAACGTCCTGACTTTC.

The V gene is TRBV7-2, the J gene TRBJ1-4; 8 bases fit TRBD1. Germline lookup yields CDR1 SGHTA and CDR2 FQGNSA. CDR3 length: 15 amino acids. With V trimmed by 2 bases and J by 8 bases, 7 bases remained unmatched. The CDR3 reads CASSLQGALGEKLFF. The CDR3 DNA follows: TGTGCCAGCAGCTTACAGGGGGCCCTTGGGGAAAAACTGTTTTTT.

The chain joins TRBV9 to TRBJ1-1, with D perhaps matching TRBD1 (5 bases). There are 14 residues in the CDR3. CDR1 and CDR2 (germline): SGDLS, YYNGEE. Trimming stripped 4 bases from V and 3 bases from J, with 13 bases between. The CDR3 protein is CASSPSGMDTEAFF. The CDR3 DNA is TGTGCCAGCAGCCCGTCAGGGATGGACACTGAAGCTTTCTTT. The full variable domain, rest sourced from reference TRBV9 and TRBJ1-1, is DSGVTQTPKHLITATGQRVTLRCSPRSGDLSVYWYQQSLDQGLQFLIQYYNGEERAKGNILERFSAQQFPDLHSELNLSSLELGDSALYFCASSPSGMDTEAFFGQGTRLTVV.

The rearrangement links TRBV7-8 to TRBJ2-2; D may be TRBD2 (6 bases). Trimming stripped 4 bases from V and 8 bases from J, with 14 bases between. CDR3 size: 14 residues. The germline CDR1 and CDR2 sequences are SGHVS and FQNEAQ. CDR3 region: CASSSGGRRGELFF. The CDR3 region has the DNA TGTGCCAGCAGCTCTGGGGGGAGGAGGGGGGAGCTGTTTTTT.

The genes are TRBV5-1 and TRBJ1-1, with D possibly TRBD1 on 5 matching bases. In germline, CDR1 is SGHRS, CDR2 YFSETQ. This CDR3 is built from 15 residues. With 0 bases removed from V and 5 bases from J, the gap between germline ends came to 14 bases. The CDR3 region is CASSLGQGRRTEAFF. CDR3 coding DNA: TGCGCCAGCAGCTTGGGGCAGGGTAGAAGAACTGAAGCTTTCTTT.

The chain employs TRBV5-1 and TRBJ1-6; TRBD1 matches 12 bases. The CDR3 sequence is 14 residues long. The ends lost 4 bases at V and 12 bases at J; junction bases unmatched: 5. Looked up from germline, CDR1 is SGHRS and CDR2 is YFSETQ. The CDR3 nucleotides read TGCGCCAGCAGCCCCGGGACAGGGGGCAAACCCCTCCACTTT. Translating gives CASSPGTGGKPLHF.

The chain has TRBV6-6 and TRBJ2-1; D might be TRBD2 (7 bases). Trimming shortened V by 6 bases and J by 9 bases, and 15 bases separated the two germline ends. The length of the CDR3 is 13 residues. Germline CDR1 is MNHNY and CDR2 is SVGAGI (reference sequence). The DNA of the CDR3 is TGTGCCAGCAGCGATTACAGGGAGGGTGAGCAGTTCTTC. Translation gives CASSDYREGEQFF.

CDR3 residues: CASSLVTGRADTQYF. The CDR3 nucleotides are TGTGCCAGCAGCTTGGTTACAGGGCGTGCAGATACGCAGTATTTT. V is TRBV5-4 and J is TRBJ2-3, with a tentative D call TRBD1 (6 bases). The CDR3 loop spans 15 amino acids. Trimming stripped 0 bases from V and 4 bases from J, with 12 bases between. Germline V gene sequence: CDR1 SGHNT, CDR2 YYREEE (reference sequence).

The gene calls are TRBV6-6 and TRBJ2-7, with no clear D. The CDR3 is made up of 14 amino acids. Deletions cut 5 bases from V and 3 bases from J, with 14 bases between. Germline V lookup: CDR1 MNHNY, CDR2 SVGAGI (reference sequence). The CDR3 spells CASSGQVPIYEQYF. CDR3 bases: TGTGCCAGCAGTGGTCAGGTCCCCATCTACGAGCAGTACTTC.

Only one count was recorded for this clone. The J gene is TRBJ1-5, the V gene TRBV23-1; D possibly corresponds to TRBD1 (5 bases). TRBV23-1 is treated as an ORF (open reading frame) with a function not yet certain. V lost 0 bases to trimming and J lost 6 bases, with 15 bases between them. The CDR3 loop spans 16 amino acids. This CDR3 is CASSQSRSDRGQPQHF. The CDR3 coding sequence is TGCGCCAGCAGTCAATCCAGGTCCGATAGGGGTCAGCCCCAGCATTTT.

This rearrangement joins TRBV5-4 to TRBJ2-5; no reliable D call. Trimming cost V 2 bases and J 3 bases, with 5 bases left between them. There are 12 residues in the CDR3. The germline gives CDR1 SGHNT, CDR2 YYREEE (reference sequence). CDR3 DNA sequence: TGTGCCAGCAGCTTTTCCAAAGAGACCCAGTACTTC. Amino acid sequence: CASSFSKETQYF. Filled out from reference TRBV5-4 and TRBJ2-5, the complete variable domain reads ETGVTQSPTHLIKTRGQQVTLRCSSQSGHNTVSWYQQALGQGPQFIFQYYREEENGRGNFPPRFSGLQFPNYSSELNVNALELDDSALYLCASSFSKETQYFGPGTRLLVL.

A few counts support this clone. At one boundary the junction diverges from the germline segment, which might be a read error. V and J are TRBV20-1 and TRBJ2-1, with 15 nucleotides matching TRBD2. The CDR3 covers 11 residues. The germline V gene encodes CDR1 DFQATT and CDR2 SNEGSKA (reference sequence). DNA of the CDR3: TGCAGTGCCCAGGGACTAGCGGGGGGTCTCTTC. Amino acids: CSAQGLAGGLF.